This TCR beta chain was documented in a study of human T cells and chemical hapten exposure. Study context: TCR yields per sample varied, mainly owing to small pooled library volume differences.

Time point specified: patch test 1, 2 weeks after DPC sensitization. Treatment described: therapeutic diphenylcyclopropenone sensitization with weekly scalp DPC. Before extraction, the whole blood was not fractionated, and total RNA was taken from it. Notes on the study in general: Donor immune responses may differ from healthy people's, since all donors had alopecia. The number of TCRs over 1 in 1000 frequency stayed unchanged after DPC.

TCRdb re-derived calls from the RACE reads in MiXCR, one entry per CDR3 protein. The sample carries approximately 350,000 distinct CDR3 sequences, 5.5% to 8% recorded once. At least ten counts were recorded for this clonotype. Antigen specificity is unknown. One junction end disagrees with the germline gene, perhaps due to a read error. The CDR3 spans 15 residues. Germline CDR1 is SNHLY and CDR2 is FYNNEI. Material: whole blood, obtained in connection with sensitization to the hapten diphenylcyclopropenone (DPC). This clonotype was obtained from a woman aged 18-29 years with alopecia areata. Some clones in this sample may be carry-over from other donors' samples. The V call is TRBV2, the J call TRBJ1-5; no firm D call. The CDR3 here is CASREDNRANQPQHF. CDR3 DNA: TGTGCCAGCAGGGAAGACAATCGAGCCAATCAGCCCCAGCATTTT.